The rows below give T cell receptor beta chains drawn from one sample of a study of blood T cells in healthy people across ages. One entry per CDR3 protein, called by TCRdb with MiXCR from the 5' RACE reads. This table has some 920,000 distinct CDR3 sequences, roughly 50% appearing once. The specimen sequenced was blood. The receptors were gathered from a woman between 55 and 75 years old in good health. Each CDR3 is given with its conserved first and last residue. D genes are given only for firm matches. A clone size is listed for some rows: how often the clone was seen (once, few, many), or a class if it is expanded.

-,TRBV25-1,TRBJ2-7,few,CASSDPGRDSYEQYF,TGTGCCAGCAGTGATCCAGGACGGGACTCCTACGAGCAGTACTTC
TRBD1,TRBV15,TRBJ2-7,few,CATSGRQGISTYEQYF,TGTGCCACCAGCGGAAGACAGGGAATCTCTACCTACGAGCAGTACTTC
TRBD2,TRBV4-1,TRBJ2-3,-,CASSQLPAGGSTDTQYF,TGCGCCAGCAGCCAACTCCCAGCGGGAGGGAGCACAGATACGCAGTATTTT
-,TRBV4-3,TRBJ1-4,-,CACSQDLSSRTEKLFF,TGCGCCTGCAGCCAAGATTTATCTTCCAGAACCGAAAAACTGTTTTTT
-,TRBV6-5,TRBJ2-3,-,CASKRTHSTETQYF,TGTGCCAGCAAGAGGACGCATAGCACAGAGACGCAGTATTTT
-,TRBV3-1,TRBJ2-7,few,CASSQIIRAFPSHEQYF,TGTGCCAGCAGCCAAATAATTCGGGCCTTCCCTTCCCACGAGCAGTACTTC
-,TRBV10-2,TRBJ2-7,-,CASTESYEQYF,TGCGCCAGCACAGAATCCTACGAGCAGTACTTC
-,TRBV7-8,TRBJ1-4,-,CASSLVGGNGEKLFF,TGTGCCAGCAGCTTAGTGGGCGGGAATGGTGAAAAACTGTTTTTT
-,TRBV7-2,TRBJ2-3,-,CASSLREYKGTDTQYF,TGTGCCAGCAGCCTCAGGGAATATAAGGGCACAGATACGCAGTATTTT
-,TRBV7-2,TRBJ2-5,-,CASSPPGGQETQYF,TGTGCCAGCAGCCCCCCAGGGGGGCAAGAGACCCAGTACTTC
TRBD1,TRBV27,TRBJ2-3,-,CASRIQGHTDTQYF,TGTGCCAGCAGGATACAGGGGCACACAGATACGCAGTATTTT
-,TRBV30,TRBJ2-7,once,CAWMVAYEQYF,TGTGCCTGGATGGTCGCCTACGAGCAGTACTTC
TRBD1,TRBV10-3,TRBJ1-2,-,CAISGGTEVNTF,TGTGCCATCAGTGGGGGGACAGAAGTCAACACCTTC
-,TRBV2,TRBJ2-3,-,CASSKRGTDTQYF,TGTGCCAGCAGTAAGCGCGGCACAGATACGCAGTATTTT
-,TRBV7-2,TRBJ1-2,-,CASSLNRRRLYDNYGYTF,TGTGCCAGCAGCTTAAATCGGCGCAGGCTGTACGATAACTATGGCTACACCTTC
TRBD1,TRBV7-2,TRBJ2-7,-,CASSSDPGQGYEQYF,TGTGCCAGCAGCTCCGATCCGGGACAGGGGTACGAGCAGTACTTC
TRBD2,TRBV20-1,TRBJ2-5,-,CSARGTSGREVEQYF,TGCAGTGCTAGAGGGACTAGCGGGAGGGAAGTTGAGCAGTACTTC
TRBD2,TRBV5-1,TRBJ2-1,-,CASSPGRAGGNEQFF,TGCGCCAGCAGCCCGGGACGAGCGGGGGGGAATGAGCAGTTCTTC
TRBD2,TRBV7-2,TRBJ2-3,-,CASSLVPGTSGDTDTQYF,TGTGCCAGCAGCCTAGTCCCCGGGACTAGCGGGGACACAGATACGCAGTATTTT
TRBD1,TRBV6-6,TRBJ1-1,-,CASSFGTGPMNTEAFF,TGTGCCAGCAGTTTCGGGACAGGACCCATGAACACTGAAGCTTTCTTT
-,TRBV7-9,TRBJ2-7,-,CASCLRPSTYEQYF,TGTGCCAGCTGCTTACGTCCCAGTACCTACGAGCAGTACTTC
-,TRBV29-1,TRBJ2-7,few,CSVANYGADEQYF,TGCAGCGTAGCCAATTACGGAGCGGACGAGCAGTACTTC
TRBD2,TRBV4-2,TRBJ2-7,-,CASSPAGLAGVTYEQYF,TGTGCCAGCAGCCCTGCGGGTCTAGCGGGAGTGACCTACGAGCAGTACTTC
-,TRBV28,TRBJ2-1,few,CASSPPGVRNEQFF,TGTGCCAGCAGTCCACCGGGGGTGCGGAATGAGCAGTTCTTC
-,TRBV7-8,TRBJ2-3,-,CASSLGGGQNTDTQYF,TGTGCCAGCAGCTTAGGTGGGGGCCAGAACACAGATACGCAGTATTTT
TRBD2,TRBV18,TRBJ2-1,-,CASSSRLAEPYNEQFF,TGTGCCAGCTCATCCCGACTAGCGGAACCCTACAATGAGCAGTTCTTC
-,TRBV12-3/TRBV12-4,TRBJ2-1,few,CASSSLRQPGNEQFF,TGTGCCAGCAGCTCACTCCGGCAACCAGGCAATGAGCAGTTCTTC
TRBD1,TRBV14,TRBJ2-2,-,CASTRDRQAGELFF,TGTGCCAGCACCCGGGACAGACAAGCCGGGGAGCTGTTTTTT
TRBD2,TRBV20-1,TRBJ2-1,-,CSARGIAGGVYNEQFF,TGCAGTGCTAGAGGGATCGCGGGAGGGGTCTACAATGAGCAGTTCTTC
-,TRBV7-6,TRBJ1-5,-,CASSAGSNQPQHF,TGTGCCAGCAGCGCAGGGAGCAATCAGCCCCAGCATTTT
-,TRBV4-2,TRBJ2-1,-,CASSQERFGGSPNEQFF,TGTGCCAGCAGCCAAGAAAGGTTCGGGGGATCTCCCAATGAGCAGTTCTTC
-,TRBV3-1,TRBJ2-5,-,CASGPLAQETQYF,TGTGCCAGCGGGCCTTTGGCACAAGAGACCCAGTACTTC
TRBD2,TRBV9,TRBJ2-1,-,CASSPRTSVPYNEQFF,TGTGCCAGCAGCCCGAGGACTAGCGTTCCCTACAATGAGCAGTTCTTC
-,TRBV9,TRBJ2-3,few,CASSVARTPSTDTQYF,TGTGCCAGCAGCGTAGCTCGGACACCTAGCACAGATACGCAGTATTTT
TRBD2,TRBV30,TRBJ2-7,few,CAWSVGTSGTYEQYF,TGTGCCTGGAGTGTTGGGACTAGCGGAACCTACGAGCAGTACTTC
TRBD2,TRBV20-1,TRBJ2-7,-,CSARRRAGVFEQYF,TGCAGTGCTAGAAGACGAGCGGGAGTTTTCGAGCAGTACTTC
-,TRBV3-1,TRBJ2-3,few,CASSPNPRQQYF,TGTGCCAGCAGCCCAAACCCCAGGCAGCAGTATTTT
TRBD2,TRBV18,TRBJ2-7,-,CAAGTSGSYEQYF,TGTGCCGCTGGGACTAGCGGTTCCTACGAGCAGTACTTC
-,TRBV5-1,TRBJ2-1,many,CASSLGGAYNEQFF,TGCGCCAGCAGCTTGGGAGGGGCTTACAATGAGCAGTTCTTC
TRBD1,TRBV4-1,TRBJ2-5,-,CASGHTRDREETQYF,TGCGCCAGCGGCCATACCCGGGACAGGGAAGAGACCCAGTACTTC